The 18 T cell receptor beta chains reported below all come from one sample, sequenced in a study of cytomegalovirus exposure and HLA in healthy donors. Primers included in the PCR were 60 Vbeta and 13 Jbeta primers. Clones were sequenced by immunoSEQ multiplex PCR, and TCRdb holds only the in-frame ones, with some missing. The table lists roughly 34,000 clones, 75% to 85% of them singletons. Sequenced: PBMCs. The receptors were gathered from a woman younger than 30 in good health and CMV-seronegative.

The J gene is TRBJ1-1, the V gene TRBV7-9; tentative D call: TRBD1 (5 bases). Germline CDR1 reads SEHNR; CDR2 reads FQNEAQ (reference sequence). The CDR3 extends over 15 amino acids. V dropped 2 bases and J dropped 5 bases, with 15 bases sitting between them. CDR3 sequence: CASSLTPQGGTEAFF. For the CDR3, the DNA is TGTGCCAGCAGCTTAACCCCCCAGGGCGGTACTGAAGCTTTCTTT.

The rearrangement uses TRBV5-6 and TRBJ2-4; 9 positions agree with TRBD1. This CDR3 is 14 amino acids long. With 4 bases clipped from V and 7 bases from J, the junction kept 6 bases outside the gene matches. CDR1 and CDR2 from the germline V gene are SGHDT and YYEEEE. The CDR3 DNA follows: TGTGCCAGCAGCGGCCGGGACAGGGCGAACATTCAGTACTTC. It encodes CASSGRDRANIQYF.

This clone appeared a single time. V is TRBV13 and J is TRBJ2-7; D is perhaps TRBD1 (6 bases). The CDR3 runs to 13 residues. V was pared by 1 base and J by 5 bases, with 9 bases between. Germline CDR1 PRHDT, CDR2 FYEKMQ (reference sequence). CDR3 nucleotide sequence: TGTGCCAGCAGCTTAGCAGACAGGAACGAGCAGTACTTC. Translation: CASSLADRNEQYF. Looking up the rest from reference TRBV13 and TRBJ2-7 gives the full variable domain: AAGVIQSPRHLIKEKRETATLKCYPIPRHDTVYWYQQGPGQDPQFLISFYEKMQSDKGSIPDRFSAQQFSDYHSELNMSSLELGDSALYFCASSLADRNEQYFGPGTRLTVT.

The chain combines TRBV7-6 with TRBJ2-7; 11 positions agree with TRBD2. This CDR3 region has 14 residues. The J segment lost 7 bases and the V segment lost 3 bases, leaving 5 bases of the junction unmatched. Per germline, CDR1 SGHVS and CDR2 FNYEAQ. In DNA, the CDR3 is TGTGCCAGCAGCTTGGCACTAGCGGGAGTTGAGCAGTACTTC. This gives the protein CASSLALAGVEQYF.

The rearrangement uses TRBV7-9 and TRBJ2-5; 8 bases line up with TRBD1. The CDR3 is 15 amino acids. Losses at the gene ends were 2 bases for V and 2 bases for J; bases not matched to a gene: 4. CDR1 is SEHNR, CDR2 FQNEAQ, per germline (reference sequence). The CDR3 loop is CASSLIGQGQETQYF. The CDR3, as DNA: TGTGCCAGCAGCTTAATTGGACAGGGACAAGAGACCCAGTACTTC.

This clone was seen once. The genes are TRBV5-6 and TRBJ1-3, with D perhaps TRBD1 (6 bases). Germline-derived CDR1 and CDR2 are SGHDT and YYEEEE. The CDR3 contains 18 residues. V was trimmed by 4 bases and J by 0 bases, leaving 20 bases between them. The CDR3 sequence: CASSGGQPTPFSGNTIYF. In DNA form, the CDR3 reads TGTGCCAGCAGCGGCGGACAGCCGACCCCATTCTCTGGAAACACCATATATTTT.

The chain couples TRBV11-3 to TRBJ1-5, with D perhaps matching TRBD1 (5 bases). CDR3 length equals 18 residues. The germline CDR1 and CDR2 sequences are SGHNT and YENEEA. V was pared by 2 bases and J by 0 bases, with 17 bases between. CDR3 loop: CASSLRGGGACSNQPQHF. The DNA of the CDR3 is TGTGCCAGCAGCTTAAGGGGTGGTGGGGCATGTAGCAATCAGCCCCAGCATTTT.

This rearrangement joins TRBV6-6 to TRBJ2-2, with D perhaps TRBD2 (6 bases). The length of the CDR3 is 16 residues. Trimming pared 6 bases from V and 6 bases from J, leaving 20 bases between. Germline V gene sequence: CDR1 MNHNY, CDR2 SVGAGI (reference sequence). This CDR3 is CASRSAGATPSGELFF. The CDR3 nucleotides are TGTGCCAGCAGGTCAGCGGGCGCCACTCCGTCCGGGGAGCTGTTTTTT.

In its sample, this clone was seen a few times. The CDR3 DNA sequence: TGTGCCAGCAGCTACGGGGGGGCCGTCCATGAGCAGTTCTTC. Protein sequence: CASSYGGAVHEQFF. The chain joins TRBV7-3 to TRBJ2-1; 8 bases fit TRBD2. Germline assignment: CDR1 SGHTA and CDR2 FQGTGA. The CDR3 is made up of 14 amino acids. Losses at the gene ends were 4 bases for V and 8 bases for J; bases not matched to a gene: 7.

The chain is built from TRBV28 and TRBJ1-3; TRBD1 aligns across 7 bases. This CDR3 has 14 amino acids. In germline, CDR1 is MDHEN, CDR2 SYDVKM. Trimming removed 5 bases from V and 8 bases from J; junction bases left unmatched: 9. The CDR3: CASSPGTDEYTIYF. In DNA, the CDR3 is TGTGCCAGCAGTCCCGGGACAGACGAATACACCATATATTTT.

The chain joins TRBV9 to TRBJ2-5; no reliable D call. Trimming took 4 bases from V and 5 from J, leaving 6 bases between them. The length of the CDR3 is 11 residues. Germline V gene lookup returns CDR1 SGDLS and CDR2 YYNGEE. The CDR3 here is CASSPGETQYF. As DNA, the CDR3 is TGTGCCAGCAGCCCCGGGGAGACCCAGTACTTC.

The chain links TRBV6-4 to TRBJ1-1; TRBD1 is a possible D gene (6 bases). The length of the CDR3 is 13 residues. Germline lookup yields CDR1 MRHNA and CDR2 SNTAGT. The V gene lost 6 bases and the J gene lost 5 bases, with 13 bases spanning the gap. DNA for the CDR3: TGTGCCAGCAGGGCAGGGGTCGGAACTGAAGCTTTCTTT. It codes for CASRAGVGTEAFF.

V gene TRBV7-2 combines with J gene TRBJ1-1; perhaps TRBD1 as D (6 bases). Trimming took off 1 base at V and 9 bases at J, with 12 bases between the two ends. The CDR3 is 13 residues long. In germline, CDR1 is SGHTA, CDR2 FQGNSA. The CDR3 spells CASSLGVQGKAFF. The CDR3 bases are TGTGCCAGCAGCTTAGGGGTTCAGGGGAAAGCTTTCTTT.

This clone appeared a single time. V gene TRBV7-9 combines with J gene TRBJ2-3; D remains unclear. This CDR3 is built from 14 residues. Germline CDR1 SEHNR, CDR2 FQNEAQ (reference sequence). Trimming took off 7 bases at V and 2 bases at J, with 13 bases between the two ends. In DNA form, the CDR3 reads TGTGCCAGCAACCCGCTATCACTCACAGATACGCAGTATTTT. Protein product: CASNPLSLTDTQYF.

The chain uses TRBV2 and TRBJ1-6, with 7 bases aligning to TRBD1. Germline CDR1 reads SNHLY; CDR2 reads FYNNEI. V was clipped by 8 bases and J by 3 bases; unmatched bases: 7. The CDR3 covers 15 residues. CDR3 DNA sequence: TGTGCCAGCGGGCCTCAGGGGGACTATAATTCACCCCTCCACTTT. This sequence encodes CASGPQGDYNSPLHF.

This clone appeared once. This CDR3 is CASSLTTSGGVNEQFF. The CDR3 DNA reads TGTGCCAGCAGCTTAACGACTAGCGGGGGGGTTAATGAGCAGTTCTTC. The chain couples TRBV7-3 to TRBJ2-1; 14 nucleotides line up with TRBD2. CDR3 length: 16 residues. The V gene end was trimmed by 0 bases and the J gene end by 7 bases; junction bases not matched to a gene: 2. Germline lookup yields CDR1 SGHTA and CDR2 FQGTGA. Based on the CDR3 plus reference TRBV7-3 and TRBJ2-1, the full variable domain is GAGVSQTPSNKVTEKGKYVELRCDPISGHTALYWYRQSLGQGPEFLIYFQGTGAADDSGLPNDRFFAVRPEGSVSTLKIQRTERGDSAVYLCASSLTTSGGVNEQFFGPGTRLTVL.

The genes are TRBV9 and TRBJ2-7; tentatively, D is TRBD1 (5 bases). The CDR3 covers 15 residues. The germline V and J ends were trimmed by 4 bases and 0 bases, with 14 bases remaining between them. The germline gives CDR1 SGDLS, CDR2 YYNGEE. This chain's CDR3 is CASSPTGDSSYEQYF. The CDR3 DNA is TGTGCCAGCAGCCCCACTGGTGACAGCTCCTACGAGCAGTACTTC.

This chain joins TRBV5-4 and TRBJ2-3, with D possibly TRBD1 on 6 matching bases. The CDR3 spans 15 residues. Germline-derived CDR1 and CDR2 are SGHNT and YYREEE (reference sequence). Trimming removed 4 bases at V and 0 bases at J, with 12 bases between. The CDR3 DNA is TGTGCCAGCAGCGCCAAGGGACAAAGCACAGATACGCAGTATTTT. It encodes CASSAKGQSTDTQYF.